Listed below are T cell receptor beta chains from one sample, sequenced in a study of cytomegalovirus exposure and HLA in healthy donors. Clones were sequenced by immunoSEQ multiplex PCR, and TCRdb holds only the in-frame ones, with some missing. The sample yields some 130,000 clones, 70% to 80% seen once. Sequences were obtained from PBMCs. The receptors here all came from a man aged 40-49 years in good health and CMV-seropositive. The CDR3 runs from the conserved cysteine through the conserved F or W. D genes are given only for firm matches.

d_call,v_call,j_call,cdr3_aa,cdr3_nt
TRBD1,TRBV29-1,TRBJ1-1,CSVDGTVNTEAFF,TGCAGCGTTGACGGGACAGTGAACACTGAAGCTTTCTTT
NA,TRBV30,TRBJ1-5,CAWSVLPGTNQPQHF,TGTGCCTGGAGTGTACTTCCGGGTACCAATCAGCCCCAGCATTTT
NA,TRBV18,TRBJ2-7,CASSPPSLIADEQYF,TGTGCCAGCTCACCACCGTCACTCATTGCGGACGAGCAGTACTTC
TRBD1,TRBV28,TRBJ2-7,CASSSWTGEYF,TGTGCCAGCAGTTCCTGGACAGGGGAATACTTC
TRBD1,TRBV10-3,TRBJ1-6,CAISEGDRENSPLHF,TGTGCCATCAGTGAGGGGGACAGAGAGAATTCACCCCTCCACTTT
NA,TRBV2,TRBJ2-3,CASSDIVSTDTQYF,TGTGCCAGCAGTGATATCGTTAGCACAGATACGCAGTATTTT
NA,TRBV5-4,TRBJ1-1,CASSFTANTEAFF,TGTGCCAGCAGCTTTACAGCGAACACTGAAGCTTTCTTT
NA,TRBV21-1,TRBJ2-2,CANPLSGSGELFF,TGTGCCAACCCATTGAGTGGTTCCGGGGAGCTGTTTTTT
TRBD1,TRBV7-2,TRBJ1-2,CASSSGTGDYGYTF,TGTGCCAGCAGCTCCGGGACAGGCGACTATGGCTACACCTTC
NA,TRBV7-6,TRBJ2-5,CASSLEQLRRTQYF,TGTGCCAGCAGCTTAGAACAGCTCCGAAGGACCCAGTACTTC
TRBD2,TRBV4-2,TRBJ2-2,CASSQEASGRPQSGELFF,TGTGCCAGCAGCCAAGAAGCTAGCGGGAGGCCACAGTCCGGGGAGCTGTTTTTT